This T cell receptor beta chain appears in the sequencing data of a study of blood T cell repertoires in COVID-19 (dated by TCRdb to about 2020). Study-wide context: Samples covering the acute and convalescent phases of COVID-19 were provided by collaborators in the United States, Italy and Spain. The material from the prospective study consisted of cDNA or gDNA derived from T cells, B-cell-depleted T cells, or PBMCs. Deeply sampled blood TCRbeta repertoires from subjects exposed to, actively infected with, or recovered from COVID-19 were included in the dataset. The repertoires were released in a freely available public database meant as a resource for research on the immune response to SARS-CoV-2. Samples were obtained from the ongoing ImmuneRACE study (first 160 participants) and from about 1,300 subjects provided by 6 global collaborators. A de-identified subject ID, COVID-19 status, age in years and sex were almost always included in the sample metadata. Where available, HLA class I and class II types were obtained from metadata supplied by the sample provider rather than from assay-based typing. The investigation overall reported the following: How much clinical and demographic metadata was included differed by source and by participant, and the metadata was provided uncurated.

TCRbeta CDR3 regions were amplified from genomic DNA using the immunoSEQ Assay, a bias-controlled multiplex PCR. On the study's bioinformatics: Within the assay, amplification of reference gene primers was used to estimate how many nucleated cells each sample contained. Sequence reads were collapsed and filtered to measure the absolute abundance of every unique TCRbeta CDR3 rearrangement. For each sample, productive Simpson clonality was calculated by taking the square root of Simpson's diversity index across productive rearrangements. Entries here come from immuneACCESS through TCRdb and include only in-frame sequences with V and J called. Some clones fail to appear in such tables; in the studies checked, an unresolved V gene covers under half of the shortfall, and the cause of the remainder is unknown. V, J and clone size were drawn from that table, and D and trimming were deduced from the DNA. This sample has about 39,000 clones in its table, and around 84% of those were observed once. Roughly 15% of the sample is taken by the ten largest.

The collaborating institutions used their own protocols to collect whole blood in K2EDTA tubes. For TCRbeta analysis, collaborator samples were shipped as frozen whole blood, as isolated PBMCs, or as DNA extracted from either sample type. Concerning this clone itself: No cognate antigen has been identified for it. No much larger clone is present one base from it, and per-base qualities are unavailable.

Source material: peripheral blood. This TCR derives from a man in his fifties with active or convalescent COVID-19.

Read as DNA, the sequence is TGTGCCTGGACGGGGACAGCGAATTCACCCCTCCACTTT. It specifies CAWTGTANSPLHF. Recombination linked TRBV30 to TRBJ1-6; TRBD1 agrees with 7 junctional bases. Taken from the germline V gene (reference sequence), the CDR1 and CDR2 loops are GTSNPN and SVGIG. Inclusive of the bounding cysteine and phenylalanine, the CDR3 is 13 residues long. Left in the record is the CDR3 DNA by itself, 39 bases read in frame from the first base. V is cut back by 4 bases and J by 7 bases, with 4 bases in the junction unmatched. Extended through the reference TRBV30 and TRBJ1-6 proteins, this CDR3 yields the full variable domain: SQTIHQWPATLVQPVGSPLSLECTVEGTSNPNLYWYRQAAGRGLQLLFYSVGIGQISSEVPQNLSASRPQDRQFILSSKKLLLSDSGFYLCAWTGTANSPLHFGNGTRLTVT.